This T cell receptor beta chain was found in a study of cytotoxic CD8 clonotypes in ibrutinib-treated CLL. Study-level background: Of the patients, 11 were relapsed/refractory, approximately 15 treatment-naive and 17 to 18 IGHV unmutated. Across samples, productive templates numbered approximately 250,000 and productive rearrangements reached 80,000 to 95,000 on average. Study-wide points: Sampling times differed between sustained-remission and progressing patients. Among the clonotypes, public ones were uncommon and contracted or held stable on treatment.

On this clone: The antigen remains undetermined.

Germline V gene lookup returns CDR1 LNHDA and CDR2 SQIVND (reference sequence). Trimming cost V 9 bases and J 3 bases; bases outside gene matches: 2. This CDR3 has 13 residues. This table comes from immunoSEQ multiplex PCR, and its TCRdb copy is limited to in-frame clones, with some not included. The sample contains some 170,000 clones, approximately 91% of which appear only once. The sequencing used PBMCs, collected at disease progression, from a patient treated with ibrutinib. The rearrangement uses TRBV19 and TRBJ2-2; 9 bases fit TRBD1. The receptor was isolated from a human donor with chronic lymphocytic leukemia. CDR3 coding DNA: TGTGCCAGCCGGGACAGGGACACCGGGGAGCTGTTTTTT. It translates to CASRDRDTGELFF.